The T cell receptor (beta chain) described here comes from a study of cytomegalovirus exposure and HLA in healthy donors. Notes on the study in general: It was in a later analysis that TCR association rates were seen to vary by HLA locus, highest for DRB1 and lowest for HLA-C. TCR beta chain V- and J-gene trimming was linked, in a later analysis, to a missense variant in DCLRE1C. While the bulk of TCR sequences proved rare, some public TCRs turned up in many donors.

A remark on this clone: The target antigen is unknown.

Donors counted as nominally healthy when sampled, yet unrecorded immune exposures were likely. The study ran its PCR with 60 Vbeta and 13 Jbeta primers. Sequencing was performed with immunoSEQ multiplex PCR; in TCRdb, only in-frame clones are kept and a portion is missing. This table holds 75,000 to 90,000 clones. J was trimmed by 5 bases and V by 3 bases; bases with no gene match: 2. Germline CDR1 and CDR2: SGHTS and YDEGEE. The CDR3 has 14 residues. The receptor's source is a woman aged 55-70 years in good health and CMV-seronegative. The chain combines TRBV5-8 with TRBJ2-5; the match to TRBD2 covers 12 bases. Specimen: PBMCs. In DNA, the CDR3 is TGTGCCAGCAGCTCGCTAGCGGGAGGGGAGACCCAGTACTTC. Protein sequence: CASSSLAGGETQYF.